This TCR beta chain was identified in a study of blood T cell repertoires in COVID-19. The method was immunoSEQ multiplex PCR; TCRdb's version includes in-frame clones alone and lacks a portion of them. This sample has approximately 170,000 clones, with 84% found just once. This CDR3 contains 16 residues. CDR1 is SGHTA and CDR2 is FQGNSA in the germline V gene. V lost 5 bases and J lost 6; bases outside the gene matches: 8. The material sequenced was PBMCs or T cells enriched from blood (not recorded which). This chain links TRBV7-2 with TRBJ2-1; 12 positions match TRBD1. This TCR was sampled from a woman aged 25 to 39 who had recovered from COVID-19. The CDR3: CASSGGTGGPVNEQFF. The CDR3 nucleotides are TGTGCCAGCAGCGGGGGGACAGGGGGCCCAGTCAATGAGCAGTTCTTC.